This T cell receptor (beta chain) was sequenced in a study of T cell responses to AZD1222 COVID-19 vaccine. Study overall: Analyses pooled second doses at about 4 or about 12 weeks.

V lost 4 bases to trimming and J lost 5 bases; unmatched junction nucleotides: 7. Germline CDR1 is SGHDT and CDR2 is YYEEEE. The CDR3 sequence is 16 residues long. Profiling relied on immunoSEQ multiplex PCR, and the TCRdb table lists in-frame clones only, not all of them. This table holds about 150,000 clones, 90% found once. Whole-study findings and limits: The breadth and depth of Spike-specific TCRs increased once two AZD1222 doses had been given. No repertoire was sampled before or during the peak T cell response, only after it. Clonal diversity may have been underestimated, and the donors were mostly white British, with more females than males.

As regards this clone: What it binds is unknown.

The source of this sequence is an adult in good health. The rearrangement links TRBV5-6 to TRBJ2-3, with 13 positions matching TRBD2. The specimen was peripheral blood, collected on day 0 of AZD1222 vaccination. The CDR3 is CASSDLTSGRGDTQYF. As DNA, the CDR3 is TGTGCCAGCAGCGACTTAACTAGCGGGAGGGGAGATACGCAGTATTTT. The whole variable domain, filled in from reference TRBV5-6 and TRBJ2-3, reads DAGVTQSPTHLIKTRGQQVTLRCSPKSGHDTVSWYQQALGQGPQFIFQYYEEEERQRGNFPDRFSGHQFPNYSSELNVNALLLGDSALYLCASSDLTSGRGDTQYFGPGTRLTVL.